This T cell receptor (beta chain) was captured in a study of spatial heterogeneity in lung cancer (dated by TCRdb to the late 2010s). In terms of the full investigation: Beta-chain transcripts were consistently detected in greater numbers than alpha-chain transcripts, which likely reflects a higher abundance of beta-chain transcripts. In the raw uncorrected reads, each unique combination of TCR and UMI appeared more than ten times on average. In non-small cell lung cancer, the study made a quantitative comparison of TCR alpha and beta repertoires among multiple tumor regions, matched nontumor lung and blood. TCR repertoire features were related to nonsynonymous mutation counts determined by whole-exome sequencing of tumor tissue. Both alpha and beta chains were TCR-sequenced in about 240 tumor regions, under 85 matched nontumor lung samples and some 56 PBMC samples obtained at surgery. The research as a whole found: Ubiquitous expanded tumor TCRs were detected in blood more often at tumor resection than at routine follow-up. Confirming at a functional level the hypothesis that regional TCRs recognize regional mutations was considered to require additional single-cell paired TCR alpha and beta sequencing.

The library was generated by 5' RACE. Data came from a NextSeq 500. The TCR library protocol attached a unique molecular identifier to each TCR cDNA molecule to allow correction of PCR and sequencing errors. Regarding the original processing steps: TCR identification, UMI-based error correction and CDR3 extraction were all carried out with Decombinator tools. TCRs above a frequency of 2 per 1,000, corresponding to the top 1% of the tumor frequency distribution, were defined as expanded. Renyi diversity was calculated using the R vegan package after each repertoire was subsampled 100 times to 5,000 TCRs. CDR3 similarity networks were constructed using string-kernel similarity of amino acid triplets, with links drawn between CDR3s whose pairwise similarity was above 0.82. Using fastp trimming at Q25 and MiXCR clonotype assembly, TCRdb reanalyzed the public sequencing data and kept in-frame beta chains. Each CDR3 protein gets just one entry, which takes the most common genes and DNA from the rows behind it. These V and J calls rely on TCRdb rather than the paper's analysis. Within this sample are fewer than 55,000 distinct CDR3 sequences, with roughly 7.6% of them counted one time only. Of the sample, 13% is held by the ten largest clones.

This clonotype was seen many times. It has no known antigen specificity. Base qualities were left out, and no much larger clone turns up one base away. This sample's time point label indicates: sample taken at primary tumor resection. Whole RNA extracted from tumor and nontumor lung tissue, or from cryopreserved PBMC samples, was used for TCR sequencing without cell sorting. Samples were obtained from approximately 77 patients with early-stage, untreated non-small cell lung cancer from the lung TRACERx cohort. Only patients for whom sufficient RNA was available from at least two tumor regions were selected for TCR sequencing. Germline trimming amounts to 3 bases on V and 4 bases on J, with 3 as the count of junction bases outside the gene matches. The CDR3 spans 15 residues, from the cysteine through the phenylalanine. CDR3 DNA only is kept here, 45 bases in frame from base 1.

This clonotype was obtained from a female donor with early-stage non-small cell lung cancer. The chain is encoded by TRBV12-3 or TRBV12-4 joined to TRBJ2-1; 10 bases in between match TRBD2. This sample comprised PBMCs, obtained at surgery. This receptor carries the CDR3 CASSFSLAGYNEQFF. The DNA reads TGTGCCAGCAGTTTCTCACTAGCGGGGTACAATGAGCAGTTCTTC.